What follows are 8 T cell receptor beta chains derived from one specimen sequenced in a study of control samples from healthy donors and cancer patients. Clones were read by immunoSEQ multiplex PCR, and TCRdb kept only the in-frame ones, dropping some. The sample lists tens of thousands of clones, approximately 93% seen once, with approximately 1.5% in the top ten. Sequencing was performed on blood. These receptors were taken from a woman aged 25-40 years in good health.

The chain links TRBV28 to TRBJ2-1, with 12 bases aligning to TRBD2. The junction had 5 bases not matched to a gene; V was cut back by 6 bases and J by 2 bases. CDR3 length equals 16 residues. CDR1 and CDR2 from the germline V gene are MDHEN and SYDVKM. CDR3 sequence reads: CASRPSSGGAYNEQFF. CDR3 in DNA: TGTGCCAGCAGACCCTCTAGCGGGGGGGCCTACAATGAGCAGTTCTTC.

The chain couples TRBV28 to TRBJ1-2, with D hard to call. CDR1 is MDHEN, CDR2 SYDVKM, per germline. The CDR3 is made up of 14 amino acids. V lost 2 bases and J lost 7, with 14 bases in between. The CDR3 DNA is TGTGCCAGCAGTTTACGCGTCGGGCTAAGTGGCTACACCTTC. This codes for CASSLRVGLSGYTF.

The genes are TRBV3-1 (or the pseudogene TRBV3-2) and TRBJ1-1; no clear D gene. The CDR3 is made up of 14 amino acids. V was clipped by 0 bases and J by 4 bases, with 9 bases between them. Germline CDR1 and CDR2: LGHDT and YNNKEL (reference sequence). In DNA form, the CDR3 reads TGTGCCAGCAGCCAAGACTTGGTCAGCACTGAAGCTTTCTTT. This codes for CASSQDLVSTEAFF.

The chain recombines TRBV27 with TRBJ2-1; D is unresolved. Germline V gene data show CDR1 as MNHEY and CDR2 as SMNVEV (reference sequence). The V gene lost 2 bases and the J gene lost 2 bases, with 4 bases spanning the gap. There are 13 residues in the CDR3. CDR3: CASSLGAYNEQFF. CDR3 coding DNA: TGTGCCAGCAGTTTAGGGGCCTACAATGAGCAGTTCTTC.

This clone was seen a handful of times. The chain combines TRBV4-1 with TRBJ2-7; 13 nucleotides agree with TRBD2. The germline gives CDR1 MGHRA, CDR2 YSYEKL. After removal of 3 bases from V and 3 bases from J, the junction contained 2 bases not matched to a gene. CDR3 length equals 15 residues. CDR3 protein: CASSHGTSGDYEQYF. CDR3 nucleotide sequence: TGCGCCAGCAGCCATGGGACTAGCGGGGACTACGAGCAGTACTTC.

The V gene is TRBV28, the J gene TRBJ2-2; D is possibly TRBD2 (6 bases). The V end was cut by 6 bases, the J end by 1 base, with 12 bases between. The germline CDR1 and CDR2 sequences are MDHEN and SYDVKM. The CDR3 is 15 residues long. This chain's CDR3 is CASSPRGGNTGELFF. For the CDR3, the DNA is TGTGCCAGCAGCCCGCGGGGAGGGAACACCGGGGAGCTGTTTTTT.

The J gene is TRBJ2-7, the V gene TRBV15; D remains unclear. Looked up from germline, CDR1 is LNHNV and CDR2 is YYDKDF (reference sequence). V dropped 4 bases and J dropped 3 bases, with 7 bases sitting between them. This CDR3 comprises 12 residues. The CDR3 sequence: CATSKAHYEQYF. The CDR3 nucleotides read TGTGCCACCAGCAAAGCCCACTACGAGCAGTACTTC.

V and J are TRBV16 and TRBJ1-6; a possible D gene is TRBD1 (6 bases). V shed 1 base and J shed 9 bases, with 16 bases lying between them. Germline CDR1 KGHSY, CDR2 FQNENV. The CDR3 length is 16 residues. In DNA form, the CDR3 reads TGTGCCAGCAGCCAATTCCCCACAGGGAGGGGTTCACCCCTCCACTTT. Encoded protein: CASSQFPTGRGSPLHF.